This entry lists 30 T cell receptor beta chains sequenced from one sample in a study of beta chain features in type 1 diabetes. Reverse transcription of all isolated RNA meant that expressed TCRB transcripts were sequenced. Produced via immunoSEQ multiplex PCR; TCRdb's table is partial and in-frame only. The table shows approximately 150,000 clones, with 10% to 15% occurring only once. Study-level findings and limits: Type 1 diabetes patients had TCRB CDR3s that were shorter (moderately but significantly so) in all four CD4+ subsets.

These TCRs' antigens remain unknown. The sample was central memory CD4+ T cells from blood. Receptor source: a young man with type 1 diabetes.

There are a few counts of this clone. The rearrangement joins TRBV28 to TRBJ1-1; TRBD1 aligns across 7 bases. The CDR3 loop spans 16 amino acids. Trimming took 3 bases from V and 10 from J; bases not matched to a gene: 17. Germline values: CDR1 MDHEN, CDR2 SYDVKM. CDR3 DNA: TGTGCCAGCAGTTTCCGTCTTAGGGCAGGGGGATCTGGAGCTTTCTTT. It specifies CASSFRLRAGGSGAFF.

The CDR3 DNA is TGTGCCAGCAGTGAAGCAGGACCGGCGGGTCAGCCCCAGCATTTT. Its translation is CASSEAGPAGQPQHF. The chain links TRBV2 to TRBJ1-5; D not resolved. Germline V CDR1 and CDR2: SNHLY, FYNNEI. Trimming removed 0 bases from V and 6 bases from J, with 12 bases in between. The length of the CDR3 is 15 residues.

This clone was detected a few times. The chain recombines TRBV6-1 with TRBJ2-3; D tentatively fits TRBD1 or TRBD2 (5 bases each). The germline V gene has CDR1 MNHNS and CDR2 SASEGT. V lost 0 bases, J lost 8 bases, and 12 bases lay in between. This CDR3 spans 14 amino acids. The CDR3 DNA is TGTGCCAGCAGTGAAGCCCCGGGGACCGCTACGCAGTATTTT. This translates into CASSEAPGTATQYF.

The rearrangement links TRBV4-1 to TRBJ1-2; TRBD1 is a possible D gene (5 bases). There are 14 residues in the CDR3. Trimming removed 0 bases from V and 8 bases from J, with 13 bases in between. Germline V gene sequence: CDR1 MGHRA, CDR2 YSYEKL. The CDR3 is CASSQDESRDGYTF. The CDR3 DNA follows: TGCGCCAGCAGCCAAGATGAGAGCAGGGACGGCTACACCTTC.

CDR3 DNA sequence: TGTGCCAGCAGCTCGAACCGGGACAGACGACCCATCAGCACTGAAGCTTTCTTT. It is translated as CASSSNRDRRPISTEAFF. The chain is built from TRBV7-9 and TRBJ1-1, with TRBD1 identical over 7 bases. Germline lookup yields CDR1 SEHNR and CDR2 FQNEAQ (reference sequence). J gave up 4 bases and V 4 bases, and 18 bases lay outside the gene matches. The CDR3 is 18 residues long.

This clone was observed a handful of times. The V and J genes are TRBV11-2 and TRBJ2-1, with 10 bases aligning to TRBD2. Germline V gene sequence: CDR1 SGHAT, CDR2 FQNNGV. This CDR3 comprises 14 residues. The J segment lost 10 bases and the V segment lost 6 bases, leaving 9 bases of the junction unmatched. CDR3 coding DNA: TGTGCCAGCAGTTCAAGCGGGGGGGCCTGGGAGCAGTTCTTC. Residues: CASSSSGGAWEQFF.

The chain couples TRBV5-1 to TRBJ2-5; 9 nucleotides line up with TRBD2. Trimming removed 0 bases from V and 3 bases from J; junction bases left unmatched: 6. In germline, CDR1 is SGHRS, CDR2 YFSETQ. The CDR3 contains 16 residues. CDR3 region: CASSLGDLAGEETQYF. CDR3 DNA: TGCGCCAGCAGCTTGGGGGATTTAGCGGGAGAAGAGACCCAGTACTTC. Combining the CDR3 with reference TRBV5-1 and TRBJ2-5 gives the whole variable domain KAGVTQTPRYLIKTRGQQVTLSCSPISGHRSVSWYQQTPGQGLQFLFEYFSETQRNKGNFPGRFSGRQFSNSRSEMNVSTLELGDSALYLCASSLGDLAGEETQYFGPGTRLLVL.

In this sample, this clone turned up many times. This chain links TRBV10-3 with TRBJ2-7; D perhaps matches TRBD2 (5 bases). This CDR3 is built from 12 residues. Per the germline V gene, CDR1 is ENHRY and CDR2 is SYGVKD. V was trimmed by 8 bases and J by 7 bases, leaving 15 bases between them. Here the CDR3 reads CAIGENWWEQYF. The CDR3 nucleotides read TGTGCCATCGGGGAGAACTGGTGGGAGCAGTACTTC.

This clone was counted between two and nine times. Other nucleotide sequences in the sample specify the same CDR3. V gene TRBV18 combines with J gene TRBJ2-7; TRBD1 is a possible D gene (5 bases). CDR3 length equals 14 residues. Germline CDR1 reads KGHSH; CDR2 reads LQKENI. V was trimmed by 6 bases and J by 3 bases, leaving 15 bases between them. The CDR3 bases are TGTGCCAGCTCTTGGGGTGAGACAGACTACGAGCAGTACTTC. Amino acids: CASSWGETDYEQYF.

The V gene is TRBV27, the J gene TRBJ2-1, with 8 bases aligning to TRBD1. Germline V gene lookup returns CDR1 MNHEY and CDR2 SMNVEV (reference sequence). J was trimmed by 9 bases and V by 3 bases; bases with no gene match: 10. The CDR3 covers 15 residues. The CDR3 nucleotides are TGTGCCAGCAGTTTCTCCGTGGGGACAGGAGGTGAGCAGTTCTTC. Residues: CASSFSVGTGGEQFF.

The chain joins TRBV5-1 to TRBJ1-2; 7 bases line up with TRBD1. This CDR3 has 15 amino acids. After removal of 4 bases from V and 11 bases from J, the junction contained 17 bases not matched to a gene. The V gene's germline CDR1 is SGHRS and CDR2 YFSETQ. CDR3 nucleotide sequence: TGCGCCAGCAGCGAATGGACAGAGGGGGCCTTCCTGTACACCTTC. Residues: CASSEWTEGAFLYTF.

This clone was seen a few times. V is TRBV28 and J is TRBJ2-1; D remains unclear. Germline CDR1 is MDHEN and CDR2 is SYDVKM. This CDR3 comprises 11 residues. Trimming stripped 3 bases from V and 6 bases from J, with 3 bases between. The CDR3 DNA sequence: TGTGCCAGCAGTTTTTTCAATGAGCAGTTCTTC. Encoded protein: CASSFFNEQFF.

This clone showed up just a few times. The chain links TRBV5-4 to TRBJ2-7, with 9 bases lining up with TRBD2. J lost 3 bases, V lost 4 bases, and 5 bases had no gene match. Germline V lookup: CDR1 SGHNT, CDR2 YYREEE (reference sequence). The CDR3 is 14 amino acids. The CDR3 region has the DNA TGTGCCAGCAGCGACACTAGCGGGTACTACGAGCAGTACTTC. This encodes CASSDTSGYYEQYF. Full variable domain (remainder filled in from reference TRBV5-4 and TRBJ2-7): ETGVTQSPTHLIKTRGQQVTLRCSSQSGHNTVSWYQQALGQGPQFIFQYYREEENGRGNFPPRFSGLQFPNYSSELNVNALELDDSALYLCASSDTSGYYEQYFGPGTRLTVT.

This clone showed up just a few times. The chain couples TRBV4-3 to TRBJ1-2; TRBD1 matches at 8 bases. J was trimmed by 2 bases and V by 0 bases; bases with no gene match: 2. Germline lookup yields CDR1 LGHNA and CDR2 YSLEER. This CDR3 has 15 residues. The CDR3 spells CASSQDYRGNYGYTF. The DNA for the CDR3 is TGCGCCAGCAGCCAAGACTACAGGGGGAACTATGGCTACACCTTC.

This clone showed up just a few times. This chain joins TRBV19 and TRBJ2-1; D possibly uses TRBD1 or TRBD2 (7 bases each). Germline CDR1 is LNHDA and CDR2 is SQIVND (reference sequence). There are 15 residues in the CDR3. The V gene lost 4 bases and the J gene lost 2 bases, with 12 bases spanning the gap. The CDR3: CASSTAGTAYNEQFF. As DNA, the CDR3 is TGTGCCAGTAGTACAGCGGGGACAGCCTACAATGAGCAGTTCTTC.

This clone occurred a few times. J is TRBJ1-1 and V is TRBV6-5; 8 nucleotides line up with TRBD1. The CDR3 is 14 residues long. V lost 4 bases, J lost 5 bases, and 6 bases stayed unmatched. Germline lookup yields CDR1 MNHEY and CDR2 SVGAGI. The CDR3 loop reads CASSWKQGVTEAFF. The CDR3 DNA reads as TGTGCCAGCAGTTGGAAACAGGGGGTTACTGAAGCTTTCTTT.

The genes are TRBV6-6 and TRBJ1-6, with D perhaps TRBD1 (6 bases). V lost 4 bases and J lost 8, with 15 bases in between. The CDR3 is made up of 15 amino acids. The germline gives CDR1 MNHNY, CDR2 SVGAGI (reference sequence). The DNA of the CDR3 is TGTGCCAGCAGTTTTACCGGACAGCAGGATTCACCCCTCCACTTT. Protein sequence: CASSFTGQQDSPLHF.

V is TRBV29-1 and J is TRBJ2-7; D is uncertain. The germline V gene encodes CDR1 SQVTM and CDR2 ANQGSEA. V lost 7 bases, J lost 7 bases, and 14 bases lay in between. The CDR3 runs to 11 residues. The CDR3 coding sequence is TGCAGCGCCTGGGAAACTGGTGAGCAGTACTTC. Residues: CSAWETGEQYF.

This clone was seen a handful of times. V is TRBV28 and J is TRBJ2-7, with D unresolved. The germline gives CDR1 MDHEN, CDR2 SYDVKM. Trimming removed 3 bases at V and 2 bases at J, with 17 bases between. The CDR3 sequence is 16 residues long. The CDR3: CASSFHLAVLTYEQYF. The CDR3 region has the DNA TGTGCCAGCAGTTTTCATTTGGCAGTACTGACCTACGAGCAGTACTTC.

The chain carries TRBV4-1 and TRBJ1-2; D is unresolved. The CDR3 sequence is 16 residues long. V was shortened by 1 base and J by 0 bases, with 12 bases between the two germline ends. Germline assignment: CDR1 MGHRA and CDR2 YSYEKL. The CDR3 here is CASSQGMGGANYGYTF. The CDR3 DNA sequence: TGCGCCAGCAGCCAAGGAATGGGCGGGGCTAACTATGGCTACACCTTC.

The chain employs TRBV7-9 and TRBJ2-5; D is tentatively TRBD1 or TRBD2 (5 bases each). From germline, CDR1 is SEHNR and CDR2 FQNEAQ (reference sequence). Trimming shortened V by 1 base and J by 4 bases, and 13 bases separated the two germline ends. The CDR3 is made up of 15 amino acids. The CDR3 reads CASSLVGEGRETQYF. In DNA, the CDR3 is TGTGCCAGCAGCTTAGTGGGCGAGGGGAGAGAGACCCAGTACTTC.

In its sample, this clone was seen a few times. CDR3 in DNA: TGTGCCTGGAGTGACGATAGCAATCAGCCCCAGCATTTT. As protein: CAWSDDSNQPQHF. This rearrangement joins TRBV30 to TRBJ1-5; D ambiguous. Germline CDR1 and CDR2: GTSNPN and SVGIG (reference sequence). V gave up 1 base and J gave up 0 bases, with 4 bases separating them. CDR3 length: 13 amino acids.

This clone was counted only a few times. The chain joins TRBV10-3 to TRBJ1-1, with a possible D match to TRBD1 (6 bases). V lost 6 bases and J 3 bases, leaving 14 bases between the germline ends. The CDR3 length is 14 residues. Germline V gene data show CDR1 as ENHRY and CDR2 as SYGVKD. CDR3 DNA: TGTGCCATCAGGGGGGCAGGGGCGGACACTGAAGCTTTCTTT. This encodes CAIRGAGADTEAFF.

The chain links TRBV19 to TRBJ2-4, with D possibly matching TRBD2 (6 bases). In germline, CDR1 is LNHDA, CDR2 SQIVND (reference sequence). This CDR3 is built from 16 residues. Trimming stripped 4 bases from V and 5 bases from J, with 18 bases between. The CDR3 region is CASSTEAGPKQNIQYF. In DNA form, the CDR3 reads TGTGCCAGTAGTACAGAAGCGGGCCCCAAACAAAACATTCAGTACTTC. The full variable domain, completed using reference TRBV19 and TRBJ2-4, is DGGITQSPKYLFRKEGQNVTLSCEQNLNHDAMYWYRQDPGQGLRLIYYSQIVNDFQKGDIAEGYSVSREKKESFPLTVTSAQKNPTAFYLCASSTEAGPKQNIQYFGAGTRLSVL.

The CDR3 nucleotides are TGCAGCGGTGGAGACAACACCGGGGAGCTGTTTTTT. Translated: CSGGDNTGELFF. The chain has TRBV29-1 and TRBJ2-2; D gene ambiguous. V was trimmed by 7 bases and J by 2 bases, leaving 8 bases between them. CDR3 length: 12 amino acids. Germline lookup yields CDR1 SQVTM and CDR2 ANQGSEA.

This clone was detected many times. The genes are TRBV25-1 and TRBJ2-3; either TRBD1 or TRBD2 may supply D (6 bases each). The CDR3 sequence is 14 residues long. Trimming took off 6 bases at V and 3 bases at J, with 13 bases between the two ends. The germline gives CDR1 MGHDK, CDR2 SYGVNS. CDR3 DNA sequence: TGTGCCAGCAGCAGCGGAGGGGGGACAGATACGCAGTATTTT. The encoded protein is CASSSGGGTDTQYF.

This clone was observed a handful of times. The CDR3 bases are TGTGCCAGCACCCCTATAGCGGGGGGCACAGATACGCAGTATTTT. Translated: CASTPIAGGTDTQYF. This chain uses TRBV6-1 with TRBJ2-3; TRBD2 agrees at 9 bases. The CDR3 covers 15 residues. Per germline, CDR1 MNHNS and CDR2 SASEGT. Trimming cost V 7 bases and J 1 base; bases outside gene matches: 6.

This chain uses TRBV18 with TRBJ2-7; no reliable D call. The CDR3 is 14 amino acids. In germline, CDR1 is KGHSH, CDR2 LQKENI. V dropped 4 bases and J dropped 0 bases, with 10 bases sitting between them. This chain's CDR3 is CASSLPQASYEQYF. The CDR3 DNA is TGTGCCAGCTCACTTCCCCAGGCCTCCTACGAGCAGTACTTC.

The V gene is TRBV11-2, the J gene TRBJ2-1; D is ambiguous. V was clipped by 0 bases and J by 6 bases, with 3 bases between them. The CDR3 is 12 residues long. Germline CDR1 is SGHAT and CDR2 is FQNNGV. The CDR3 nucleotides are TGTGCCAGCAGCTTAGATCGCAATGAGCAGTTCTTC. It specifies CASSLDRNEQFF.

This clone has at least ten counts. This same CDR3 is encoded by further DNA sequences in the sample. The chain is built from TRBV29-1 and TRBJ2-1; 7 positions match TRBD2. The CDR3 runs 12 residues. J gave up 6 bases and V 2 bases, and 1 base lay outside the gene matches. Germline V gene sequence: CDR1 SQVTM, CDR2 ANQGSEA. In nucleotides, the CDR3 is TGCAGCGTTGAACCTAGCGGCAATGAGCAGTTCTTC. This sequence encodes CSVEPSGNEQFF.